Below are 29 T cell receptor beta chains sequenced from a single sample in a study of T cell responses to AZD1222 COVID-19 vaccine. Clones were sequenced by immunoSEQ multiplex PCR, and TCRdb holds only the in-frame ones, with some missing. The sample lists 170,000 or so clones; 90% were seen once. The sample here was peripheral blood, taken on day 0 of AZD1222 vaccination. Receptor source: an adult in good health.

The chain combines TRBV29-1 with TRBJ1-5, with TRBD1 identical over 10 bases. From germline, CDR1 is SQVTM and CDR2 ANQGSEA. Trimming cost V 4 bases and J 3 bases; bases outside gene matches: 3. The length of the CDR3 is 14 residues. The CDR3, as DNA: TGCAGCGTTGGGGGACAGGGGTACAATCAGCCCCAGCATTTT. Its protein is CSVGGQGYNQPQHF.

J is TRBJ1-2 and V is TRBV5-1; D perhaps matches TRBD1 (6 bases). The germline V and J ends were trimmed by 4 bases and 4 bases, with 17 bases remaining between them. The germline CDR1 and CDR2 sequences are SGHRS and YFSETQ. This CDR3 region has 15 residues. The CDR3 DNA is TGCGCCAGCAGCCCCTCCGGGGGAGGGGGCTATGGCTACACCTTC. This gives the protein CASSPSGGGGYGYTF.

The chain couples TRBV3-1 (or the pseudogene TRBV3-2) to TRBJ1-1; the D is unclear. V lost 0 bases and J lost 1, with 12 bases in between. Germline V gene lookup returns CDR1 LGHDT and CDR2 YNNKEL (reference sequence). The CDR3 is 16 residues long. The CDR3 is CASSQEGIRTNTEAFF. CDR3 in DNA: TGTGCCAGCAGCCAAGAAGGCATAAGAACGAACACTGAAGCTTTCTTT.

The chain links TRBV9 to TRBJ1-2, with D unresolved. The CDR3 contains 15 residues. Germline V gene data show CDR1 as SGDLS and CDR2 as YYNGEE. V lost 4 bases and J 3 bases, leaving 16 bases between the germline ends. CDR3 DNA sequence: TGTGCCAGCAGCTCGGACCTTGGAGCGCACTATGGCTACACCTTC. This codes for CASSSDLGAHYGYTF.

Of note for this clone: Other DNA sequences from this sample encode an identical CDR3 as well. The gene calls are TRBV12-3 or TRBV12-4 and TRBJ1-2; D remains ambiguous. The V end was cut by 3 bases, the J end by 8 bases, with 10 bases between. This CDR3 is built from 12 residues. The CDR3 sequence: CASSLGSYGYTF. The CDR3 DNA reads TGTGCCAGCAGTTTGGGCAGTTACGGCTACACCTTC.

This chain connects TRBV5-1 to TRBJ2-3, with D tentatively TRBD1 (7 bases). Trimming removed 0 bases at V and 1 base at J, with 12 bases between. The CDR3 is 16 amino acids. Germline-derived CDR1 and CDR2 are SGHRS and YFSETQ. CDR3 nucleotides: TGCGCCAGCAGCTTGGCAGGGGGGCGGGGCACAGATACGCAGTATTTT. This encodes CASSLAGGRGTDTQYF.

This chain uses TRBV25-1 with TRBJ1-2; D is ambiguous. Germline CDR1 is MGHDK and CDR2 is SYGVNS. CDR3 size: 14 residues. V was shortened by 2 bases and J by 8 bases, with 15 bases between the two germline ends. CDR3 region: CASSEINPTGGYTF. The CDR3 nucleotides read TGTGCCAGCAGTGAAATAAACCCCACGGGAGGCTACACCTTC.

The genes are TRBV5-1 and TRBJ2-1, with 11 nucleotides matching TRBD2. Losses at the gene ends were 1 base for V and 7 bases for J; bases not matched to a gene: 4. The length of the CDR3 is 15 residues. Per germline, CDR1 SGHRS and CDR2 YFSETQ. The CDR3 nucleotides are TGCGCCAGCAGCTTGCTAACTAGCGGGGGTAATGAGCAGTTCTTC. Translation gives CASSLLTSGGNEQFF.

V is TRBV7-2 and J is TRBJ1-1, with D possibly matching TRBD1 (6 bases). This CDR3 has 13 amino acids. CDR1 is SGHTA and CDR2 is FQGNSA in the germline V gene. The V end lost 5 bases, the J end lost 6 bases, and 13 bases lay between the germline ends. Here the CDR3 reads CASSLRGIAEAFF. Written as DNA, the CDR3 is TGTGCCAGCAGCCTGAGGGGGATTGCTGAAGCTTTCTTT.

This rearrangement joins TRBV9 to TRBJ2-7; D perhaps matches TRBD1 (6 bases). V dropped 0 bases and J dropped 6 bases, with 10 bases sitting between them. CDR1 SGDLS and CDR2 YYNGEE come from the germline V gene. The CDR3 extends over 13 amino acids. The DNA of the CDR3 is TGTGCCAGCAGCGTAGGCCCAGGGGCCGAGCAGTACTTC. It encodes CASSVGPGAEQYF.

The V call is TRBV7-8, the J call TRBJ2-7, with 11 bases fitting TRBD1. The V and J ends lost 0 bases and 2 bases, in that order; junction bases with no gene match: 3. Germline V gene sequence: CDR1 SGHVS, CDR2 FQNEAQ. CDR3 size: 16 residues. This CDR3 reads CASSLAGDRGAYEQYF. CDR3 DNA: TGTGCCAGCAGCTTAGCGGGGGACAGGGGGGCCTACGAGCAGTACTTC.

This chain joins TRBV11-2 and TRBJ2-5; 8 bases align to TRBD2. V shed 5 bases and J 5 bases; nucleotides not matched to a gene: 13. Per the germline V gene, CDR1 is SGHAT and CDR2 is FQNNGV. There are 16 residues in the CDR3. The CDR3 protein is CASSRRTSSSQETQYF. The CDR3 DNA sequence: TGTGCCAGCAGCCGGAGGACTAGCTCGTCGCAGGAGACCCAGTACTTC.

As concerns this clone: A read error may be the cause here, since a much bigger clone is one base away. The chain employs TRBV5-5 and TRBJ1-1; D unresolved. V lost 4 bases and J lost 2, with 3 bases in between. The CDR3 extends over 11 amino acids. Germline V CDR1 and CDR2: SGHKS, YYEKEE (reference sequence). The CDR3 loop is CASSPNTEAFF. CDR3 bases: TGTGCCAGCAGCCCCAACACTGAAGCTTTCTTT.

The V gene is TRBV19, the J gene TRBJ1-1; D gene uncertain. The V end lost 4 bases, the J end lost 5 bases, and 5 bases lay between the germline ends. This CDR3 spans 11 amino acids. Germline lookup yields CDR1 LNHDA and CDR2 SQIVND (reference sequence). CDR3 bases: TGTGCCAGTAGTACGGAAACTGAAGCTTTCTTT. It specifies CASSTETEAFF.

This clone came up once. CDR3 nucleotides: TGTGCCAGCAGCACAGGGACGCGGCCCTACGAGCAGTACTTC. Translation: CASSTGTRPYEQYF. This chain uses TRBV7-2 with TRBJ2-7; possible D gene TRBD1, 6 bases. Deletions cut 5 bases from V and 2 bases from J, with 13 bases between. Germline CDR1 and CDR2: SGHTA and FQGNSA. The CDR3 consists of 14 residues.

The chain recombines TRBV6-4 with TRBJ2-1; D ambiguous. CDR1 is MRHNA and CDR2 is SNTAGT in the germline V gene. The CDR3 is 13 residues long. V lost 2 bases and J 6 bases, leaving 8 bases between the germline ends. The CDR3 is CASSDPLSNEQFF. The CDR3 region has the DNA TGTGCCAGCAGTGACCCCCTAAGCAATGAGCAGTTCTTC.

The chain combines TRBV19 with TRBJ1-2; D gene ambiguous. The CDR3 consists of 14 residues. Germline CDR1 and CDR2: LNHDA and SQIVND (reference sequence). Trimming cost V 0 bases and J 4 bases, with 9 bases left between them. CDR3: CASSIDRAGYGYTF. As DNA, the CDR3 is TGTGCCAGTAGTATAGATCGGGCAGGCTATGGCTACACCTTC.

The rearrangement joins TRBV3-1 (or the pseudogene TRBV3-2) to TRBJ2-7, with TRBD2 matching 7 bases. The CDR3 is 14 amino acids. V was clipped by 1 base and J by 5 bases; unmatched bases: 5. CDR1 is LGHDT, CDR2 YNNKEL, per germline (reference sequence). The CDR3 nucleotides are TGTGCCAGCAGCCAAGGGGGGGGGACGCACGAGCAGTACTTC. As protein: CASSQGGGTHEQYF.

The chain uses TRBV21-1 and TRBJ1-1. TRBV21-1 is an annotated pseudogene. This CDR3 is 13 amino acids long. CDR3 region: CASSKVGGQLPFF. The CDR3 DNA is TGTGCCAGCAGCAAAGTGGGGGGGCAGCTACCTTTCTTT.

This sequence joins TRBV7-9 and TRBJ2-5; D is perhaps TRBD1 or TRBD2 (6 bases each). V lost 1 base to trimming and J lost 4 bases, with 13 bases between them. CDR3 length equals 15 residues. Germline V gene lookup returns CDR1 SEHNR and CDR2 FQNEAQ (reference sequence). CDR3 in DNA: TGTGCCAGCAGCTTAGGTGGGGGGCGTGGAGAGACCCAGTACTTC. It codes for CASSLGGGRGETQYF.

The rearrangement joins TRBV5-4 to TRBJ2-1; D is possibly TRBD2 (6 bases). This CDR3 comprises 16 residues. Germline V lookup: CDR1 SGHNT, CDR2 YYREEE (reference sequence). V lost 4 bases and J 10 bases, leaving 24 bases between the germline ends. CDR3 loop: CASSLDPTRQYAEQFF. In nucleotides, the CDR3 is TGTGCCAGCAGCCTCGACCCGACTAGGCAATATGCCGAGCAGTTCTTC.

This clone was found a few times. The chain combines TRBV18 with TRBJ2-2; D not resolved. The germline gives CDR1 KGHSH, CDR2 LQKENI. V was clipped by 4 bases and J by 0 bases, with 3 bases between them. The CDR3 extends over 13 amino acids. CDR3 protein: CASSQSNTGELFF. CDR3 bases: TGTGCCAGCTCACAATCGAACACCGGGGAGCTGTTTTTT.

The CDR3 nucleotides are TGTGCCAGCAGCCCGCGGACGGATGAAGCTTTCTTT. Translation: CASSPRTDEAFF. The chain has TRBV6-6 and TRBJ1-1; D remains unclear. Germline-derived CDR1 and CDR2 are MNHNY and SVGAGI (reference sequence). The CDR3 contains 12 residues. V lost 6 bases and J lost 7, with 12 bases in between.

The chain links TRBV7-2 to TRBJ1-1, with D possibly matching TRBD1 (5 bases). Germline V gives CDR1 SGHTA, CDR2 FQGNSA. V was pared by 5 bases and J by 3 bases, with 13 bases between. This CDR3 comprises 14 residues. This CDR3 is CASSPLGLYTEAFF. The CDR3 nucleotides are TGTGCCAGCAGCCCGTTGGGACTGTACACTGAAGCTTTCTTT.

The chain uses TRBV20-1 and TRBJ1-1; 9 bases fit TRBD1. The CDR3 is 10 amino acids. Per germline, CDR1 DFQATT and CDR2 SNEGSKA (reference sequence). Trimming took 5 bases from V and 11 from J; bases not matched to a gene: 3. The CDR3 reads CSARTGEAFF. The DNA for the CDR3 is TGCAGTGCTCGGACAGGGGAGGCTTTCTTT.

The chain recombines TRBV7-9 with TRBJ1-1; the D is unclear. CDR1 SEHNR and CDR2 FQNEAQ come from the germline V gene (reference sequence). V was clipped by 1 base and J by 4 bases, with 10 bases between them. The CDR3 is 14 residues long. The CDR3, as DNA: TGTGCCAGCAGCTTAGGTGGCGGGCCCACTGAAGCTTTCTTT. It codes for CASSLGGGPTEAFF.

Here the CDR3 DNA reads TGTGCCAGCAGCCCAGGACTAGGCCCTACAGGGGAGACCCAGTACTTC. Its protein product is CASSPGLGPTGETQYF. The chain is built from TRBV7-6 and TRBJ2-5; D is perhaps TRBD2 (7 bases). CDR1 SGHVS and CDR2 FNYEAQ come from the germline V gene. The CDR3 consists of 16 residues. The V and J ends lost 5 bases and 5 bases respectively, with 21 bases between them.

The chain has TRBV19 and TRBJ2-3; 9 bases map to TRBD2. The CDR3 length is 16 residues. Germline V gene lookup returns CDR1 LNHDA and CDR2 SQIVND (reference sequence). Trimming at V came to 3 bases and at J to 2 bases, leaving 6 bases not matched to a gene. The CDR3 DNA reads TGTGCCAGTAGTATCGGGTCTAGCGGGATCACAGATACGCAGTATTTT. It codes for CASSIGSSGITDTQYF.

This clone appeared once. The chain joins TRBV9 to TRBJ1-2; D is ambiguous. Germline V lookup: CDR1 SGDLS, CDR2 YYNGEE. This CDR3 comprises 12 residues. V was trimmed by 5 bases and J by 4 bases, leaving 9 bases between them. The CDR3 bases are TGTGCCAGCAGGGACGGGGTCTATGGCTACACCTTC. This encodes CASRDGVYGYTF.